A selection of T cell receptor beta chains follows, all from one sample in a study of blood T cells in healthy people across ages. Via MiXCR, TCRdb re-called the 5' RACE reads, giving one row per CDR3 protein. The data show fewer than 700,000 distinct CDR3 sequences, around 50% seen once. Source material: blood. All receptors derive from an elderly man in good health. The CDR3 runs from the conserved cysteine through the conserved F or W. A D gene is named only where the DNA matches it firmly. Clone size is given for some rows only: seen once, a few or many times, or a class if the clone is expanded.

v_call: TRBV12-3/TRBV12-4
j_call: TRBJ2-1
clone_size: few
d_call: NA
cdr3_aa: CASSLIGNNEQFF
cdr3_nt: TGTGCCAGCAGTTTGATCGGTAACAATGAGCAGTTCTTC

v_call: TRBV29-1
j_call: TRBJ2-5
clone_size: NA
d_call: NA
cdr3_aa: CSGGSRETQYF
cdr3_nt: TGCAGCGGGGGCTCCCGAGAGACCCAGTACTTC

v_call: TRBV6-5
j_call: TRBJ1-3
clone_size: once
d_call: NA
cdr3_aa: CASSSQGGNAIYF
cdr3_nt: TGTGCCAGCAGTTCCCAGGGAGGGAACGCCATATATTTT

v_call: TRBV20-1
j_call: TRBJ1-1
clone_size: NA
d_call: TRBD1
cdr3_aa: CSARGQGFTEAFF
cdr3_nt: TGCAGTGCTAGAGGACAGGGGTTCACTGAAGCTTTCTTT

v_call: TRBV5-1
j_call: TRBJ2-7
clone_size: NA
d_call: TRBD1
cdr3_aa: CASSVLQGELYEQYF
cdr3_nt: TGCGCCAGCAGCGTCTTACAGGGGGAATTATACGAGCAGTACTTC

v_call: TRBV6-4
j_call: TRBJ2-3
clone_size: NA
d_call: NA
cdr3_aa: CASREVAPSTDTQYF
cdr3_nt: TGTGCCAGCAGAGAAGTAGCCCCTAGCACAGATACGCAGTATTTT

v_call: TRBV28
j_call: TRBJ2-1
clone_size: NA
d_call: TRBD2
cdr3_aa: CASSLRLAGVYEQFF
cdr3_nt: TGTGCCAGCAGTTTACGACTAGCGGGAGTGTATGAGCAGTTCTTC

v_call: TRBV25-1
j_call: TRBJ2-3
clone_size: NA
d_call: NA
cdr3_aa: CASSGYRVDTQYF
cdr3_nt: TGTGCCAGCAGTGGGTATAGGGTAGATACGCAGTATTTT

v_call: TRBV5-1
j_call: TRBJ2-7
clone_size: NA
d_call: TRBD2
cdr3_aa: CASSLESSGGSYEQYF
cdr3_nt: TGCGCCAGCAGCTTGGAGTCTAGCGGGGGCTCCTACGAGCAGTACTTC

v_call: TRBV29-1
j_call: TRBJ2-7
clone_size: once
d_call: NA
cdr3_aa: CSVEGHPSSYEQYF
cdr3_nt: TGCAGCGTTGAAGGACACCCGAGCTCCTACGAGCAGTACTTC